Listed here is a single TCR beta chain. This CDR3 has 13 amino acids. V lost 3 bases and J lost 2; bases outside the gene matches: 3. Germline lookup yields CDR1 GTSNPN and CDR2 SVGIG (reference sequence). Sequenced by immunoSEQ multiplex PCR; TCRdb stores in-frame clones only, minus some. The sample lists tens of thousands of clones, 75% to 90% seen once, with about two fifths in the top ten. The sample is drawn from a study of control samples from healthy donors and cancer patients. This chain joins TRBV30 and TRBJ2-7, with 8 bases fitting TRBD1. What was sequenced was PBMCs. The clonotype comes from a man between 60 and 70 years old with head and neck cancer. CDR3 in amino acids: CAWRYRGTYEQYF. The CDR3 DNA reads TGTGCCTGGAGGTACAGGGGGACCTACGAGCAGTACTTC.